This TCR beta chain was sequenced for a study of Ad26.COV2.S vaccination and SARS-CoV-2 variants. Study summary: Doses of Ad26.COV2.S were injected into muscle once or twice, 56 days apart.

Treatment noted: over 15 received Ad26.COV2.S at low or high dose, single or two shots; 5 received placebo; per-sample allocation not given. Following the first vaccine or placebo injection, samples were taken on day 63. Based in Boston, the donor was an adult of 18-55 years. Wuhan-strain spike was delivered by a replication-incompetent Ad26 vector. Study-wide points: Among vaccine recipients, spike-specific TCR breadth exceeded that of placebo recipients.

The V and J ends lost 5 bases and 6 bases, in that order; junction bases with no gene match: 5. This CDR3 has 14 residues. Germline V CDR1 and CDR2: MNHNY, SVGAGI (reference sequence). Method: immunoSEQ multiplex PCR; TCRdb's copy keeps in-frame clones and lacks some. The sample has around 340,000 clones; approximately 90% are singletons. As regards this clone: As yet, its antigen is unknown.

The chain is built from TRBV6-6 and TRBJ2-2; TRBD1 agrees at 8 bases. The source is a person between 18 and 59 years old who received the Ad26.COV2.S COVID-19 vaccine or a placebo. Material: peripheral blood, obtained in a trial of Ad26.COV2.S vaccine versus placebo. CDR3 nucleotide sequence: TGTGCCAGCAGTGACAGGGGTAGGGCCGGGGAGCTGTTTTTT. Amino acids: CASSDRGRAGELFF.